The entry below gives a single T cell receptor beta chain sequence along with its context. Antigen specificity is unknown. Deletions cut 3 bases from V and 8 bases from J, with 26 bases between. This CDR3 has 17 residues. Germline CDR1 is SGHRS and CDR2 is YFSETQ. The record originates from a study of CD8+CD57+ T cells in acquired aplastic anemia. Overall study: Sorted cells (CD4+ and CD8+) yielded DNA amounts that averaged about 3.1 ug. Among healthy donors, CD4+ cells averaged about 10 million reads. Study results and limitations: Patients versus controls showed no significant CD8+ Simpson's diversity difference. Patients and controls turned out to have roughly 31 CD8+ CDR3 sequences in common.

It was genomic DNA that served as the template for profiling TCR beta VDJ and CDR3. MiXCR, run by TCRdb on the reads, gives a single entry per CDR3 protein. Here the sample spans roughly 130,000 distinct CDR3 sequences, around 48% being singletons. This chain connects TRBV5-1 to TRBJ1-2; D may be TRBD1 (6 bases). The specimen sequenced was sorted CD4+, CD8+, or CD8+CD57+ T cells (not recorded which) from PBMCs. The TCR was taken from a human donor in good health, serving as a control. The CDR3 sequence: CASSSGGTSRGLGGYTF. The CDR3 DNA is TGCGCCAGCAGCTCGGGGGGAACGAGCAGGGGATTAGGCGGCTACACCTTC.